Presented here are 10 T cell receptor beta chains from one specimen sequenced in a study of glioma-infiltrating T cells. TCR alpha and beta CDR3 regions were amplified from RNA using iRepertoire nested multiplex PCR. TCRdb re-derived calls from the multiplex PCR reads in MiXCR, one entry per CDR3 protein. Of approximately 120,000 distinct CDR3 sequences in the sample, less than 30% are singletons; the top ten hold 15%. Sequencing input: glioma tissue, nonneoplastic brain tissue, or PBMCs (not recorded which). All receptors come from a human donor with low-grade glioma or glioblastoma, undergoing nonglioma brain surgery, or in good health (not recorded which).

The CDR3 is CASSQDRDNEQYF. The CDR3 DNA reads TGCGCCAGCAGCCAAGATCGGGACAATGAGCAGTACTTC. The chain combines TRBV4-3 with TRBJ2-7; possible D gene TRBD1, 6 bases. This CDR3 is built from 13 residues. Between the trimmed V and J ends, which lost 0 bases and 7 bases, there was a span of 10 bases. Germline V gene lookup returns CDR1 LGHNA and CDR2 YSLEER.

This clonotype was picked up a small number of times. Possible read error: a much larger clone is one base away. This chain links TRBV15 with TRBJ2-1, with 7 bases that match TRBD1. The CDR3 runs to 14 residues. CDR1 LNHNV and CDR2 YYDKDF come from the germline V gene (reference sequence). V gave up 5 bases and J gave up 6 bases; unmatched junction bases: 7. CDR3 nucleotide sequence: TGTGCCACCAGCCTATTACGACAGGGCAATGAGCAGTTCTTC. This encodes CATSLLRQGNEQFF.

J is TRBJ1-5 and V is TRBV12-5; tentatively, D is TRBD1 (5 bases). Germline V CDR1 and CDR2: LGHNT, FRNRAP. The CDR3 sequence is 14 residues long. The V gene lost 1 base and the J gene lost 4 bases, with 8 bases spanning the gap. The CDR3 nucleotides read TGTGCTAGTGGTTTGGGACAGTCTAATCAGCCCCAGCATTTT. This sequence encodes CASGLGQSNQPQHF.

This clonotype was found many times. The V call is TRBV12-3 or TRBV12-4, the J call TRBJ2-5; possible D gene TRBD2, 6 bases. This CDR3 contains 14 residues. Trimming shortened V by 6 bases and J by 4 bases, and 15 bases separated the two germline ends. CDR3: CASRIGPEGETQYF. The CDR3 DNA follows: TGTGCCAGCAGAATCGGACCGGAGGGAGAGACCCAGTACTTC.

This clonotype was detected ten times or more. The V gene is TRBV4-1, the J gene TRBJ2-7; D is uncertain. Deletions cut 0 bases from V and 3 bases from J, with 6 bases between. CDR1 MGHRA and CDR2 YSYEKL come from the germline V gene. CDR3 length equals 13 residues. The CDR3: CASSQDVNYEQYF. The DNA for the CDR3 is TGCGCCAGCAGCCAAGACGTGAACTACGAGCAGTACTTC.

Of note for this clonotype: A junction boundary mismatches the germline segment, possibly from a read error. The rearrangement uses TRBV19 and TRBJ1-2; no definite D call. CDR1 and CDR2 (germline): LNHDA, SQIVND (reference sequence). The CDR3 is made up of 13 amino acids. CDR3 region: CASSIVRHDGCTF. CDR3 sequence (DNA): TGTGCCAGTAGTATAGTTAGACACGATGGCTGCACCTTC.

This clonotype was recorded at least ten times. This chain joins TRBV4-1 and TRBJ2-7, with 8 bases identical to TRBD2. V was pared by 1 base and J by 11 bases, with 1 base of the junction left unmatched. Germline-derived CDR1 and CDR2 are MGHRA and YSYEKL. The CDR3 extends over 11 amino acids. The CDR3 is CASSQGTSKYF. Written as DNA, the CDR3 is TGCGCCAGCAGCCAAGGGACTAGCAAGTACTTC.

Points on this clonotype: Relative to the germline gene, one junction end is altered; a read error may explain this. Here the CDR3 reads CAASDPGRGTDTKYF. The CDR3 DNA sequence: TGTGCCGCCAGTGATCCGGGACGGGGGACAGATACGAAGTATTTT. This chain connects TRBV24-1 to TRBJ2-3; TRBD1 might be the D (7 bases). The CDR3 is made up of 15 amino acids. Germline loops: CDR1 KGHDR, CDR2 SFDVKD.

Note on this clonotype: A much larger clone is a single base away; this may be a read error. J is TRBJ1-1 and V is TRBV4-1; a weak D match, TRBD1 (5 bases). The CDR3 covers 15 residues. In germline, CDR1 is MGHRA, CDR2 YSYEKL. CDR3 region: CASSQEHGGWAEASF. CDR3 bases: TGCGCCAGCAGCCAAGAACACGGGGGGTGGGCTGAAGCTTCCTTT.

The table lists this clonotype with many counts. The genes are TRBV15 and TRBJ2-2; 7 bases fit TRBD1. CDR3 length: 17 residues. V trimming: 2 bases; J trimming: 0 bases; junction bases outside the gene matches: 6. The V gene's germline CDR1 is LNHNV and CDR2 YYDKDF (reference sequence). For the CDR3, the DNA is TGTGCCACCAGCAGAAAGAGGGACAGTCCGAACACCGGGGAGCTGTTTTTT. Translated: CATSRKRDSPNTGELFF.